This T cell receptor beta chain emerged from a study of T cells in Graves' hyperthyroidism and ophthalmopathy. Study summary: Peripheral blood was secured at the point of initial diagnosis, before any treatment. Findings of the study overall: A 13 V-J signature model discriminated ophthalmopathy versus stable hyperthyroidism. In blood, most of the thyroid clonotypes expanded above 0.001 were also present. Ophthalmopathy, which appeared later, was predicted by the model a median roughly 6.5 months before onset.

Only a few counts were recorded for this clonotype. What it binds is not known. The source material, RNA transcripts, was used to amplify TCR beta CDR3 regions. The HTBI primer set drove a first-round RT-PCR of the TCR CDR3. TCRdb independently ran MiXCR on the multiplex PCR reads; one entry per CDR3 protein. The sample records about 700,000 distinct CDR3 sequences, around 15% being singletons. CDR3 length equals 17 residues. The germline V gene has CDR1 LGHDT and CDR2 YNNKEL (reference sequence). The junction had 6 bases not matched to a gene; V was cut back by 0 bases and J by 5 bases. Sequencing used blood. The TCR sequence derives from a woman between 18 and 29 years old with Graves' hyperthyroidism. The J gene is TRBJ2-2, the V gene TRBV3-1; 10 nucleotides align to TRBD2. The CDR3 spells CASSQDLAGVGTGELFF. CDR3 DNA sequence: TGTGCCAGCAGCCAAGACCTAGCGGGAGTGGGTACCGGGGAGCTGTTTTTT. Supplemented by reference TRBV3-1 and TRBJ2-2, the full variable domain reads DTAVSQTPKYLVTQMGNDKSIKCEQNLGHDTMYWYKQDSKKFLKIMFSYNNKELIINETVPNRFSPKSPDKAHLNLHINSLELGDSAVYFCASSQDLAGVGTGELFFGEGSRLTVL.